This entry is about one T cell receptor beta chain. As yet, its antigen is unknown. These data come from a study of T cell clonotyping in hematopoietic cell transplantation. Study-wide points: Few recipient clonotypes overlapped donors; over 97% were de novo at given depth. CD4 and CD8 repertoire contributions could not be separated without sorting. Higher Inverse Simpson Index values in graft donor and pretransplant recipient predicted broader posttransplant TCR diversity.

Here immunoSEQ multiplex PCR was the method, and the copy in TCRdb shows in-frame clones only, minus some. Of approximately 4,300 clones listed, approximately 95% were seen once; the top ten hold 0.92%. The germline CDR1 and CDR2 sequences are SGHRS and YFSETQ. The CDR3 extends over 15 amino acids. V was pared by 0 bases and J by 5 bases, with 12 bases between. Recipient blood drawn about 28 days pretransplant and days 30, 100, 180 after. The rearrangement uses TRBV5-1 and TRBJ2-1; D is unclear. The source material was PBMCs, sampled 30 days after allogeneic stem cell transplant. The TCR comes from a male patient in his fifties or sixties who had an allogeneic stem cell transplant from a related donor, so the T cells may come from the graft donor. Some clones in this sample may be carry-over from other donors' samples. The CDR3, as DNA: TGCGCCAGCAGCTTGGTGGTTCTACAGAACAATGAGCAGTTCTTC. This encodes CASSLVVLQNNEQFF.